The T cell receptor beta chain under discussion was sequenced for a study of T cell responses to AZD1222 COVID-19 vaccine. Study-wide background: Pooled together were second doses at about 4 or about 12 weeks.

Method: immunoSEQ multiplex PCR; TCRdb's copy keeps in-frame clones and lacks some. The sample has 150,000 to 160,000 clones, around 90% seen once. Findings and limits, study-wide: Dominant CD4 TCR responses targeted spike regions 160-218 and 743-854. The donor cohort was predominantly white British with a female majority, and clonal diversity may have been underestimated. Just five to seven people given AZD1222 tested seropositive at baseline.

With respect to this clone: The antigen is unknown.

This receptor was obtained from an adult in good health. The input for sequencing was peripheral blood, taken on day 0 of AZD1222 vaccination.

The CDR3 bases are TGCGCCAGCAGCCAAGATTCGCAGGGGGAATCACCCCTCCACTTT. Translated, it gives CASSQDSQGESPLHF. V and J are TRBV4-3 and TRBJ1-6; 7 bases fit TRBD1. The CDR3 has 15 residues. Germline CDR1 is LGHNA and CDR2 is YSLEER. The junction had 6 bases not matched to a gene; V was cut back by 0 bases and J by 10 bases.